The rows below give T cell receptor beta chains drawn from one sample of a study of response to subunit inactivated influenza vaccine. MiXCR, applied by TCRdb to the RT-PCR reads, yields one record per CDR3 protein. The sample has some 800,000 distinct CDR3 sequences, over 20% seen once; the top ten hold approximately 10%. Sequenced here: PBMCs from blood, sampled 5 days after vaccination. These receptors were collected from a man aged 50-59 years who received an inactivated influenza vaccine. The CDR3 runs from the conserved cysteine through the conserved F or W.

j_call	v_call	cdr3_aa
TRBJ2-3	TRBV20-1	CSAASIAGGSTDTQYF
TRBJ2-1	TRBV2	CASSRGTSGGLQFF
TRBJ1-5	TRBV6-2/TRBV6-3	CASSYLDRGNQPQHF
TRBJ2-1	TRBV20-1	CSAQRGVVYNEQFF
TRBJ2-5	TRBV5-4	CASSSIGQNKETQYF
TRBJ2-2	TRBV12-3/TRBV12-4	CASSSTTGPGELFF
TRBJ2-1	TRBV6-1	CASSENNEQFF
TRBJ2-3	TRBV7-8	CASSFMASSTDTQYF
TRBJ2-3	TRBV19	CASSTSGSTTDTQYF
TRBJ2-5	TRBV11-1	CASSSSGRGETQYF
TRBJ2-4	TRBV20-1	CSATGTGEDIQYF
TRBJ2-1	TRBV24-1	CATSGTGGSMNEQFF
TRBJ2-3	TRBV24-1	CATSDPRGGWFGDTQYF
TRBJ1-2	TRBV6-5	CASSYSRTGVYGYTF
TRBJ2-1	TRBV28	CASRLQEEQFF
TRBJ1-2	TRBV15	CATSRALEGGYGYTF
TRBJ2-7	TRBV7-8	CASSSLQAIPYEQYF
TRBJ1-1	TRBV9	CASSAFETNTEAFF
TRBJ1-3	TRBV12-3/TRBV12-4	CASSLLPDSGNTIYF
TRBJ2-3	TRBV20-1	CSARYLAGDTQYF
TRBJ1-5	TRBV20-1	CSARGSSRGNQPQHF
TRBJ2-3	TRBV11-2	CASITGDRGDTQYF
TRBJ2-2	TRBV4-3	CASSQDGQGGTGELFF
TRBJ2-4	TRBV7-9	CASSVGTGPAYF
TRBJ2-3	TRBV12-3/TRBV12-4	CASSLSSRTGGDTQYF
TRBJ2-5	TRBV29-1	CSVDQGARETQYF
TRBJ1-6	TRBV27	CASSLSPLHF
TRBJ1-4	TRBV2	CASSELASINEKLFF
TRBJ2-5	TRBV9	CASSVAGLAGETQYF
TRBJ2-7	TRBV20-1	CSAPLGDYSYEQYF
TRBJ1-6	TRBV2	CASSERGRTSPLHF
TRBJ2-7	TRBV28	CASSGRKTSGNSYEQYF
TRBJ2-4	TRBV12-3/TRBV12-4	CASSLARGNIQYF
TRBJ2-7	TRBV10-3	CAISETGTGRGKQYF
TRBJ2-7	TRBV7-9	CASSSTRNTYEQYF
TRBJ2-7	TRBV20-1	CSARDVVTEQYF
TRBJ2-7	TRBV7-2	CASSLAYAGQGTSYEQYF
TRBJ2-5	TRBV4-2	CASSQVVGEETQYF
TRBJ2-7	TRBV2	CASSESIRGEQYF
TRBJ2-7	TRBV7-9	CASSYDGSTYEQYF
TRBJ2-1	TRBV5-1	CASSPVRGNDHEQFF
TRBJ2-7	TRBV20-1	CSASWVAGIHEQYF
TRBJ1-5	TRBV20-1	CSARDSGRNQPQHF
TRBJ2-2	TRBV12-3/TRBV12-4	CASRARGSSGTGELFF
TRBJ2-1	TRBV7-2	CASTRDWGAYNEQFF
TRBJ2-1	TRBV29-1	CSAGLAGVGGPYNEQFF
TRBJ1-2	TRBV12-3/TRBV12-4	CASSYAGTGDHYTF
TRBJ2-2	TRBV20-1	CSALWDRQLFF
TRBJ2-5	TRBV20-1	CSANSVSRGVQETQYF
TRBJ2-7	TRBV5-1	CASSPARGRYEQYF
TRBJ2-1	TRBV18	CASSPQEDGEQFF
TRBJ2-3	TRBV27	CASSLLAGRMTDTQYF
TRBJ2-4	TRBV29-1	CSALDGSKNIQYF